These 6 T cell receptor beta chains were all obtained from the same sample, sequenced in a study of blood T cell repertoires in COVID-19. The assay was immunoSEQ multiplex PCR, and TCRdb's table has in-frame clones only and misses some. Of 200,000 to 300,000 clones detected, roughly nine tenths appear once; the ten largest clones hold 6.2%. The sequencing input was peripheral blood. The receptor source for this set is a man between 60 and 70 years old with acute or convalescent COVID-19.

V usage is TRBV9 and J usage is TRBJ2-7; possibly TRBD2 for D (6 bases). The CDR3 runs to 13 residues. The V gene's germline CDR1 is SGDLS and CDR2 YYNGEE. Trimming took off 2 bases at V and 4 bases at J, with 10 bases between the two ends. Here the CDR3 DNA reads TGTGCCAGCAGCGTGGGACTGCATTACGAGCAGTACTTC. Its protein is CASSVGLHYEQYF.

In its sample, this clone was seen once. The same CDR3 also results from other DNA sequences found in this sample. J is TRBJ1-5 and V is TRBV7-3; no firm D call. V shed 0 bases and J shed 4 bases, with 4 bases lying between them. The CDR3 is 13 residues long. Germline V CDR1 and CDR2: SGHTA, FQGTGA. CDR3 DNA sequence: TGTGCCAGCAGCTTAACGAGGAATCAGCCCCAGCATTTT. Its protein is CASSLTRNQPQHF.

This chain joins TRBV7-2 and TRBJ1-1; D is undetermined. CDR3 length: 12 residues. V was shortened by 1 base and J by 7 bases, with 7 bases between the two germline ends. Germline values: CDR1 SGHTA, CDR2 FQGNSA. The CDR3 DNA sequence: TGTGCCAGCAGCTTAGGAGGTAGTGAAGCTTTCTTT. Its protein is CASSLGGSEAFF.

The chain uses TRBV6-2 or TRBV6-3 and TRBJ1-1, with TRBD1 matching 8 bases. Germline trimming cut 4 bases from V and 7 bases from J; bases unmatched to any gene: 17. Germline V CDR1 and CDR2: MNHEY, SVGEGT. The CDR3 has 17 residues. The CDR3 DNA follows: TGTGCCAGCAGTTCCCACTTCCAGACAGGGGCCGCCGTTGAAGCTTTCTTT. This encodes CASSSHFQTGAAVEAFF.

This clone was seen only a few times. This chain uses TRBV2 with TRBJ2-3; TRBD2 agrees at 8 bases. Unmatched junction bases numbered 4, after V lost 4 bases and J lost 1 base. Germline V gives CDR1 SNHLY, CDR2 FYNNEI. This CDR3 region has 15 residues. The DNA for the CDR3 is TGTGCCAGCAGTGCTTTGCGGGGGGGCACAGATACGCAGTATTTT. Its protein product is CASSALRGGTDTQYF. Full variable domain (remainder filled in from reference TRBV2 and TRBJ2-3): EPEVTQTPSHQVTQMGQEVILRCVPISNHLYFYWYRQILGQKVEFLVSFYNNEISEKSEIFDDQFSVERPDGSNFTLKIRSTKLEDSAMYFCASSALRGGTDTQYFGPGTRLTVL.

Only a few counts were recorded for this clone. This chain connects TRBV5-1 to TRBJ2-7; 11 bases match TRBD1. The CDR3 is 16 amino acids. Unmatched junction bases numbered 11, after V lost 5 bases and J lost 4 bases. Germline loops: CDR1 SGHRS, CDR2 YFSETQ. CDR3 coding DNA: TGCGCCAGCAGTAGATCTCCGGGACAGGGGGAATACGAGCAGTACTTC. Protein: CASSRSPGQGEYEQYF.